These T cell receptor beta chains were read from a single sample in a study of shared clonotypes between healthy human individuals. Produced via immunoSEQ multiplex PCR; TCRdb's table is partial and in-frame only. The table records approximately 810,000 clones, roughly 92% of them present only once. Sequenced: naive CD8+ T cells sorted from blood. These receptors originate from a man aged 30 to 45 in good health. CDR3s include the opening cysteine and the closing phenylalanine or tryptophan. Fields, in order: clone size, D gene, V gene, J gene, CDR3 protein, CDR3 DNA. A D gene is named only where the DNA matches it firmly. The listing skips clone size in some rows; elsewhere it reads once, few, many or a size class.

>NA|NA|TRBV19|TRBJ2-1
CASRLGFNEQFF
TGTGCCAGTAGATTAGGCTTCAATGAGCAGTTCTTC
>NA|NA|TRBV29-1|TRBJ2-5
CSTREETQYF
TGCAGCACCCGGGAAGAGACCCAGTACTTC
>NA|TRBD2|TRBV11-2|TRBJ2-7
CASSSPGLAGPEQYF
TGTGCCAGCAGCTCCCCGGGACTAGCGGGACCCGAGCAGTACTTC
>NA|NA|TRBV9|TRBJ2-2
CASTIGGTGELFF
TGTGCCAGCACGATAGGCGGGACCGGGGAGCTGTTTTTT
>NA|NA|TRBV7-9|TRBJ2-3
CASSSSSKGRRDTQYF
TGTGCCAGCAGTAGTTCCAGTAAGGGGCGCAGGGATACGCAGTATTTT
>NA|NA|TRBV11-2|TRBJ2-5
CASSRRVQETQYF
TGTGCCAGCAGCCGACGTGTACAAGAGACCCAGTACTTC
>NA|NA|TRBV7-2|TRBJ2-7
CASSLVVDSYEQYF
TGTGCCAGCAGCTTAGTTGTAGACTCCTACGAGCAGTACTTC
>NA|TRBD1|TRBV15|TRBJ2-7
CATSTSGGIYEQYF
TGTGCCACCAGCACCTCAGGGGGTATCTACGAGCAGTACTTC
>once|TRBD1|TRBV28|TRBJ1-2
CASSSDRTGALNYGYTF
TGTGCCAGCAGTTCCGACCGAACAGGGGCCCTTAACTATGGCTACACCTTC
>NA|NA|TRBV10-3|TRBJ1-1
CAISGSQGYNAEAFF
TGTGCCATCAGTGGATCACAGGGTTATAACGCTGAAGCTTTCTTT
>NA|NA|TRBV10-2|TRBJ2-7
CASRFTETYEQYF
TGCGCCAGCAGGTTTACGGAGACCTACGAGCAGTACTTC
>NA|NA|TRBV2|TRBJ1-1
CASSSPGLGEGAFF
TGTGCCAGCAGTTCACCGGGACTAGGGGAGGGAGCTTTCTTT
>NA|NA|TRBV5-1|TRBJ2-1
CASSLSDYNEQFF
TGCGCCAGCAGCTTGTCGGACTACAATGAGCAGTTCTTC